Presented here are 8 T cell receptor beta chains from one specimen sequenced in a study of CD8+ T cells in alopecia areata (dated by TCRdb to the late 2010s). Per the publication, the time point label means: about 4 weeks on oral tofacitinib. The treatment or condition label for this specimen denotes: oral pan-JAK inhibitor, 5-10 mg twice daily. The protocol used for the library was the immunoSEQ multiplex PCR assay. RNA was extracted from all samples and reverse transcribed into cDNA as template for TCR sequencing. Drawn from immuneACCESS, this table holds only the in-frame rearrangements with V and J called that TCRdb kept. Clones are partly lost; checked studies trace under half to an unresolved V gene and leave the rest unexplained. This sample lists 150,000 to 200,000 clones; about 71% were detected once. The ten largest clones represent 0.91% of the sample. The specimen was CD4+ T cells sorted from blood, collected at week 4, from a patient treated with tofacitinib. The receptors were gathered from a human donor with alopecia areata.

Turning to this clone: Distinct nucleotide sequences in the sample also encode this CDR3. J is TRBJ1-5 and V is TRBV30; no reliable D call. The V gene's germline CDR1 is GTSNPN and CDR2 SVGIG (reference sequence). V gave up 0 bases and J gave up 4 bases, with 7 bases separating them. The CDR3 has 13 residues. The chain's CDR3 is CAWSVLGNQPQHF. The CDR3, as DNA: TGTGCCTGGAGTGTGTTGGGGAATCAGCCCCAGCATTTT. Using reference TRBV30 and TRBJ1-5 for the parts outside the CDR3, the full variable domain is SQTIHQWPATLVQPVGSPLSLECTVEGTSNPNLYWYRQAAGRGLQLLFYSVGIGQISSEVPQNLSASRPQDRQFILSSKKLLLSDSGFYLCAWSVLGNQPQHFGDGTRLSIL.

Comment on this clone: The sample contains more than one DNA sequence encoding this CDR3. The rearrangement links TRBV20-1 to TRBJ2-1; D is unclear. Trimming removed 5 bases at V and 4 bases at J, with 3 bases between. From germline, CDR1 is DFQATT and CDR2 SNEGSKA (reference sequence). The CDR3 extends over 10 amino acids. The CDR3, as DNA: TGCAGTGCTCTATACAATGAGCAGTTCTTC. Encoded protein: CSALYNEQFF.

The chain employs TRBV2 and TRBJ1-5, with D hard to call. The V gene lost 0 bases and the J gene lost 2 bases, with 8 bases spanning the gap. The CDR3 loop spans 15 amino acids. Germline lookup yields CDR1 SNHLY and CDR2 FYNNEI. CDR3 DNA: TGTGCCAGCAGTGAAGCTTTCACCGGCAATCAGCCCCAGCATTTT. This translates into CASSEAFTGNQPQHF.

The table lists this clone with a few counts. The CDR3 reads CAWDHRDTSYEQYF. DNA of the CDR3: TGTGCCTGGGACCATCGGGACACCTCCTACGAGCAGTACTTC. The V gene is TRBV30, the J gene TRBJ2-7, with D possibly matching TRBD1 (6 bases). CDR1 is GTSNPN and CDR2 is SVGIG in the germline V gene (reference sequence). V was clipped by 5 bases and J by 0 bases, with 14 bases between them. There are 14 residues in the CDR3.

This chain uses TRBV4-1 with TRBJ2-1, with TRBD2 matching 9 bases. Germline loops: CDR1 MGHRA, CDR2 YSYEKL. J lost 1 base, V lost 2 bases, and 0 bases had no gene match. This CDR3 is 15 amino acids long. The chain's CDR3 is CASSQTSGSYNEQFF. CDR3 in DNA: TGCGCCAGCAGCCAAACTAGCGGGTCCTACAATGAGCAGTTCTTC.

This clone was picked up one time. The CDR3 region is CASSERQGIYGYTF. The CDR3 region has the DNA TGTGCCAGCAGTGAAAGACAGGGGATCTATGGCTACACCTTC. This chain joins TRBV2 and TRBJ1-2; 8 positions agree with TRBD1. The V segment lost 2 bases and the J segment 4 bases; nucleotides outside the gene matches: 3. Germline CDR1 is SNHLY and CDR2 is FYNNEI. The CDR3 sequence is 14 residues long.

This chain connects TRBV11-2 to TRBJ1-4, with 7 positions matching TRBD1. With 5 bases clipped from V and 8 bases from J, the junction kept 5 bases outside the gene matches. The CDR3 covers 13 residues. CDR1 is SGHAT and CDR2 is FQNNGV in the germline V gene. The chain's CDR3 is CASSLRDSEKLFF. DNA for the CDR3: TGTGCCAGCAGCCTCCGGGACAGCGAAAAACTGTTTTTT.

V usage is TRBV9 and J usage is TRBJ2-7; tentatively, D is TRBD1 (6 bases). From germline, CDR1 is SGDLS and CDR2 YYNGEE. Trimming took 0 bases from V and 0 from J, leaving 13 bases between them. The CDR3 has 16 residues. The CDR3: CASSVDPGHSSYEQYF. In nucleotides, the CDR3 is TGTGCCAGCAGCGTAGACCCGGGACACTCCTCCTACGAGCAGTACTTC.